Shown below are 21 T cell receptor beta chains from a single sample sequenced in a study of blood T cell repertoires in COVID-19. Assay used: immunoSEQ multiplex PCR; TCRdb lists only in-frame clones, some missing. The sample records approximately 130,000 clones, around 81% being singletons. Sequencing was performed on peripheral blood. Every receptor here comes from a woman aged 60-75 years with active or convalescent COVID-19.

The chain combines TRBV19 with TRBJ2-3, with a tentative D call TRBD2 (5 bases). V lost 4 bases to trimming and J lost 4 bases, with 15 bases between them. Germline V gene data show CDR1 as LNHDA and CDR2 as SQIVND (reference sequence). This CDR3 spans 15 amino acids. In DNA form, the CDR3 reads TGTGCCAGTAGTACCCCTAGCCGAGGCGCAGATACGCAGTATTTT. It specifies CASSTPSRGADTQYF.

The CDR3 sequence is CASSHHAGTSIDYEQYF. Here the CDR3 DNA reads TGTGCCAGCAGCCACCACGCCGGGACTAGCATTGACTACGAGCAGTACTTC. The V and J genes are TRBV3-1 (or the pseudogene TRBV3-2) and TRBJ2-7; TRBD2 matches 9 bases. Looked up from germline, CDR1 is LGHDT and CDR2 is YNNKEL (reference sequence). The ends lost 3 bases at V and 3 bases at J; junction bases unmatched: 12. There are 17 residues in the CDR3.

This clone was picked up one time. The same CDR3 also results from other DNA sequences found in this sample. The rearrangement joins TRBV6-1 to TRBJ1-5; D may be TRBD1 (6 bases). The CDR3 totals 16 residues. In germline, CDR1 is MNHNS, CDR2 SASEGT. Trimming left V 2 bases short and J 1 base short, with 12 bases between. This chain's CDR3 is CASSERGGLSNQPQHF. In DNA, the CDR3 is TGTGCCAGCAGTGAAAGGGGGGGACTGAGCAATCAGCCCCAGCATTTT.

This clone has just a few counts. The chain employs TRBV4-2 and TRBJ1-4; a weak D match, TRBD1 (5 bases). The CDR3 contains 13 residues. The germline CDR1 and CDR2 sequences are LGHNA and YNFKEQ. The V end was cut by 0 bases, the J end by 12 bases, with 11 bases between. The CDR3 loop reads CASSQDLGGELFF. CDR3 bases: TGTGCCAGCAGCCAAGATTTGGGGGGAGAACTGTTTTTT.

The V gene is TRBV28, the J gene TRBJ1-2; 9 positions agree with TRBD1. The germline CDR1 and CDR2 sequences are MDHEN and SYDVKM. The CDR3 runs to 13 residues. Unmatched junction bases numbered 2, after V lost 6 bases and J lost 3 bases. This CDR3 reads CASSGTGYYGYTF. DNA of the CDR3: TGTGCCAGCAGCGGGACAGGGTACTATGGCTACACCTTC.

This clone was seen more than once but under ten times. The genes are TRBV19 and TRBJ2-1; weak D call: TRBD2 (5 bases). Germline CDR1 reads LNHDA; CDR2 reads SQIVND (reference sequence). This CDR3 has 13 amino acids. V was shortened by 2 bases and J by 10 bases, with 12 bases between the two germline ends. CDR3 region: CASSIRLAWEQFF. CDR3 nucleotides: TGTGCCAGTAGTATAAGGCTAGCATGGGAGCAGTTCTTC. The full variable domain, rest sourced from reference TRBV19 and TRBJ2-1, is DGGITQSPKYLFRKEGQNVTLSCEQNLNHDAMYWYRQDPGQGLRLIYYSQIVNDFQKGDIAEGYSVSREKKESFPLTVTSAQKNPTAFYLCASSIRLAWEQFFGPGTRLTVL.

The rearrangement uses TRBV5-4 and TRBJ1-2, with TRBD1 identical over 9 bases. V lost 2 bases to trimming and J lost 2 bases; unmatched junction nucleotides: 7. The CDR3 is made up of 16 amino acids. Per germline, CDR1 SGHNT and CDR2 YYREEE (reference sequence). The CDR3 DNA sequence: TGTGCCAGCAGCTTCGACCGGGACAGGGAAAACTATGGCTACACCTTC. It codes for CASSFDRDRENYGYTF.

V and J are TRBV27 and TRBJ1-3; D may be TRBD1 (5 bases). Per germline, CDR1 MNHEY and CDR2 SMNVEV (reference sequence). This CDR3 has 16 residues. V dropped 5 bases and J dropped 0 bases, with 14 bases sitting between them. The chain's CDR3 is CASSRAGRNSGNTIYF. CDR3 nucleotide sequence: TGTGCCAGCAGTAGGGCAGGGAGGAACTCTGGAAACACCATATATTTT.

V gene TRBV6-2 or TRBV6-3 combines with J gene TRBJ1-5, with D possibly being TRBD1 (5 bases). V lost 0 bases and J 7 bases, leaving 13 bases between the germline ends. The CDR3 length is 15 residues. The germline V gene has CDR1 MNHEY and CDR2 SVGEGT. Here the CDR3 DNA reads TGTGCCAGCAGTTACTCGAGCCAGGGATACCAGCCCCAGCATTTT. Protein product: CASSYSSQGYQPQHF.

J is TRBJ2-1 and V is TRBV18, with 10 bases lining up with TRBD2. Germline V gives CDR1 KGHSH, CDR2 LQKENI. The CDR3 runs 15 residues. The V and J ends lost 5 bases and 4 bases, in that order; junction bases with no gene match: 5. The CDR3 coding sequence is TGTGCCAGCTCAGTTCCGGGACTAGCGTACAATGAGCAGTTCTTC. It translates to CASSVPGLAYNEQFF.

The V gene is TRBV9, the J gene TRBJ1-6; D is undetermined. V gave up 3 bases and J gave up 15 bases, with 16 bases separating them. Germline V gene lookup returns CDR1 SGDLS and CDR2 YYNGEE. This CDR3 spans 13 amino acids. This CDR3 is CASSGRTPRDLHF. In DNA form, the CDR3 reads TGTGCCAGCAGCGGACGGACCCCCCGGGACCTCCACTTT.

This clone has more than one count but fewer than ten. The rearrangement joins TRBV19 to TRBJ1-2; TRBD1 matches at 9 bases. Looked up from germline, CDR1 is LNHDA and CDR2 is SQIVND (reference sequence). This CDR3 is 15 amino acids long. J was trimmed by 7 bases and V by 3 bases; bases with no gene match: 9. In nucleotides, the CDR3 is TGTGCCAGTAGTATCAGACAGGGGGAGAATTCTGGCTACACCTTC. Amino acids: CASSIRQGENSGYTF.

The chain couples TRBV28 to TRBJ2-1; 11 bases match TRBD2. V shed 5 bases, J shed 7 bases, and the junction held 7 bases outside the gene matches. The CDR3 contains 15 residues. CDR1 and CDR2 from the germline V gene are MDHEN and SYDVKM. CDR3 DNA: TGTGCCAGCAGTGCAACTAGCGGGAGCTATAATGAGCAGTTCTTC. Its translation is CASSATSGSYNEQFF. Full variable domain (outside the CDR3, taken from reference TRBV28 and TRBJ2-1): DVKVTQSSRYLVKRTGEKVFLECVQDMDHENMFWYRQDPGLGLRLIYFSYDVKMKEKGDIPEGYSVSREKKERFSLILESASTNQTSMYLCASSATSGSYNEQFFGPGTRLTVL.

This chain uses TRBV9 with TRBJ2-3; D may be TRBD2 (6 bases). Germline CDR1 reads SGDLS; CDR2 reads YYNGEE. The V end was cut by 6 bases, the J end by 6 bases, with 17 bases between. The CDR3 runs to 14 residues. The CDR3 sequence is CASTGLSIADTQYF. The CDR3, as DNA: TGTGCCAGCACCGGACTATCCATAGCGGATACGCAGTATTTT.

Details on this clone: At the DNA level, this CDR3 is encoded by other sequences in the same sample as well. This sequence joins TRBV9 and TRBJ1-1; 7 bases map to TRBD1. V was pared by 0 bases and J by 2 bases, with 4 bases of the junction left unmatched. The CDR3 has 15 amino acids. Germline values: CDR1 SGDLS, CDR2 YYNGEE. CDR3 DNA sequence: TGTGCCAGCAGCGTAGTATCAGGGGGTAACACTGAAGCTTTCTTT. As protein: CASSVVSGGNTEAFF.

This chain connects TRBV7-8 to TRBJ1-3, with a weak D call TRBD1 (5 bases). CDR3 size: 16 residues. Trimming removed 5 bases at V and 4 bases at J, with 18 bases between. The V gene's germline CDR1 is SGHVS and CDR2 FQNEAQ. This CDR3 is CASSNNLRPGGNTIYF. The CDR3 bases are TGTGCCAGCAGCAATAACCTTCGTCCAGGGGGAAACACCATATATTTT.

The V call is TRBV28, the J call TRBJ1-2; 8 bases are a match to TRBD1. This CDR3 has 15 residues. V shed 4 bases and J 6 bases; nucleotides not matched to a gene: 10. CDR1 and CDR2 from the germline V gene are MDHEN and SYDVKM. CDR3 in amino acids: CASSSPAPGGDGYTF. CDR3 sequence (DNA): TGTGCCAGCAGTTCCCCGGCCCCAGGGGGCGATGGCTACACCTTC.

CDR3 residues: CASVDPGGGNYGYTF. CDR3 sequence (DNA): TGTGCCAGCGTGGACCCAGGGGGAGGTAACTATGGCTACACCTTC. The rearrangement uses TRBV2 and TRBJ1-2, with TRBD1 matching 7 bases. Trimming took 8 bases from V and 1 from J; bases not matched to a gene: 10. The CDR3 spans 15 residues. CDR1 and CDR2 (germline): SNHLY, FYNNEI. The full variable domain, its missing parts supplied by reference TRBV2 and TRBJ1-2, is EPEVTQTPSHQVTQMGQEVILRCVPISNHLYFYWYRQILGQKVEFLVSFYNNEISEKSEIFDDQFSVERPDGSNFTLKIRSTKLEDSAMYFCASVDPGGGNYGYTFGSGTRLTVV.

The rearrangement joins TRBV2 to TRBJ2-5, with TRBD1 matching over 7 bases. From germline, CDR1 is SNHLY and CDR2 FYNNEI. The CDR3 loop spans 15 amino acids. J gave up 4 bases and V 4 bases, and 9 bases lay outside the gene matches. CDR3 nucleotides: TGTGCCAGCAGTGGACGGGACAGCCAAAGAGAGACCCAGTACTTC. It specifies CASSGRDSQRETQYF.

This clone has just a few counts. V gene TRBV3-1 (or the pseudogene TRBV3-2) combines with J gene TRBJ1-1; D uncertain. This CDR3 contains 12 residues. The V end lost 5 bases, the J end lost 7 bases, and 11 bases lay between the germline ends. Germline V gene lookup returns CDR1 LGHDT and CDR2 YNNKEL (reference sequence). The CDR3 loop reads CASSSPGLEAFF. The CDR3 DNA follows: TGTGCCAGCAGCTCGCCGGGTCTTGAAGCTTTCTTT.

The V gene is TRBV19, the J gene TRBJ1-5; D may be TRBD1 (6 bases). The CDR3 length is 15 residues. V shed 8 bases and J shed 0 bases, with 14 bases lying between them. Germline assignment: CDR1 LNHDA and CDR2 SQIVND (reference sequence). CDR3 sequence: CASSAGEYSNQPQHF. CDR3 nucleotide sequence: TGTGCCAGTTCAGCAGGGGAGTATAGCAATCAGCCCCAGCATTTT. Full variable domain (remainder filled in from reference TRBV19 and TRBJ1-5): DGGITQSPKYLFRKEGQNVTLSCEQNLNHDAMYWYRQDPGQGLRLIYYSQIVNDFQKGDIAEGYSVSREKKESFPLTVTSAQKNPTAFYLCASSAGEYSNQPQHFGDGTRLSIL.